This TCR beta chain was documented in a study of T-cell reconstitution after alpha-beta-depleted transplantation in children. Preparation of the TCRbeta library was carried out with unique molecular identifiers. TCRdb re-derived calls from the PCR reads in MiXCR, one entry per CDR3 protein. The sample includes roughly 590,000 distinct CDR3 sequences, roughly 17% of them seen just once. J was trimmed by 6 bases and V by 4 bases; bases with no gene match: 16. Per the germline V gene, CDR1 is SGHKS and CDR2 is YYEKEE (reference sequence). The CDR3 is 17 residues long. This clonotype came up a few times. The origin of this receptor is a human donor who donated a stem cell graft to a child with acute myeloid leukemia. J is TRBJ1-1 and V is TRBV5-5, with 9 positions matching TRBD1. The sequencing here drew on PBMCs from the stem cell graft donor, taken from the stem cell graft. Here the CDR3 reads CASSGPGQGRDLSEAFF. In DNA form, the CDR3 reads TGTGCCAGCAGCGGCCCGGGACAGGGAAGGGATTTATCTGAAGCTTTCTTT.